What follows are 18 T cell receptor beta chains derived from one specimen sequenced in a study of blood T cell repertoires in COVID-19. Some clones are missing from TCRdb's copy, which holds only in-frame ones; the method was immunoSEQ multiplex PCR. The sample contains some 450,000 clones, around 89% of which appear only once. Sequencing was carried out using peripheral blood. The receptor source for this set is a woman aged 50 to 60 with COVID-19, enrolled during active disease.

The rearrangement joins TRBV5-1 to TRBJ2-3; D is ambiguous. V was pared by 7 bases and J by 1 base, with 4 bases between. The CDR3 spans 11 residues. Per germline, CDR1 SGHRS and CDR2 YFSETQ. The CDR3 DNA follows: TGCGCCAGCCGGGGCACAGATACGCAGTATTTT. Amino acid sequence: CASRGTDTQYF.

This rearrangement joins TRBV7-8 to TRBJ1-2; no clear D. Germline loops: CDR1 SGHVS, CDR2 FQNEAQ. The CDR3 runs to 18 residues. V was trimmed by 7 bases and J by 0 bases, leaving 24 bases between them. CDR3 DNA sequence: TGTGCCAGCACCCCGACCCACAGTCCAAACCCAGCTAACTATGGCTACACCTTC. This gives the protein CASTPTHSPNPANYGYTF. Together with reference TRBV7-8 and TRBJ1-2, the CDR3 gives the full variable domain: GAGVSQSPRYKVAKRGQDVALRCDPISGHVSLFWYQQALGQGPEFLTYFQNEAQLDKSGLPSDRFFAERPEGSVSTLKIQRTQQEDSAVYLCASTPTHSPNPANYGYTFGSGTRLTVV.

The V and J genes are TRBV27 and TRBJ1-5; 7 nucleotides align to TRBD1. The CDR3 has 15 amino acids. V lost 6 bases to trimming and J lost 6 bases; unmatched junction nucleotides: 11. In germline, CDR1 is MNHEY, CDR2 SMNVEV (reference sequence). The CDR3 region has the DNA TGTGCCAGCAGGGGGTACGAGGGGGCCACTCAGCCCCAGCATTTT. Translated, it gives CASRGYEGATQPQHF.

The chain uses TRBV10-3 and TRBJ1-2; TRBD1 matches at 7 bases. The germline V gene has CDR1 ENHRY and CDR2 SYGVKD. The CDR3 runs 14 residues. V lost 10 bases to trimming and J lost 6 bases; unmatched junction nucleotides: 14. CDR3 region: CATAASTGDNGYTF. DNA of the CDR3: TGTGCCACCGCGGCCAGTACAGGGGACAATGGCTACACCTTC.

V gene TRBV5-4 combines with J gene TRBJ1-1; D may be TRBD1 (5 bases). The V gene lost 3 bases and the J gene lost 2 bases, with 14 bases spanning the gap. Germline lookup yields CDR1 SGHNT and CDR2 YYREEE (reference sequence). CDR3 length: 15 amino acids. The CDR3 nucleotides are TGTGCCAGCAGCTACGACAGTTACTCAAACACTGAAGCTTTCTTT. It translates to CASSYDSYSNTEAFF.

V gene TRBV4-1 combines with J gene TRBJ1-2; 7 bases are a match to TRBD1. V dropped 5 bases and J dropped 4; count of bases not matched to a gene: 4. The CDR3 covers 13 residues. Germline-derived CDR1 and CDR2 are MGHRA and YSYEKL. As DNA, the CDR3 is TGCGCCAGCAGCTCAGGGGGTGCCTATGGCTACACCTTC. It encodes CASSSGGAYGYTF.

The chain uses TRBV14 and TRBJ2-3; possible D gene TRBD2, 5 bases. The CDR3 consists of 14 residues. V was shortened by 4 bases and J by 5 bases, with 13 bases between the two germline ends. CDR1 and CDR2 (germline): SGHDN, FVKESK. CDR3: CASSRWGERDTQYF. CDR3 nucleotide sequence: TGTGCCAGCAGCCGATGGGGAGAACGAGATACGCAGTATTTT.

The chain uses TRBV5-1 and TRBJ2-2; 7 bases are shared with TRBD2. From germline, CDR1 is SGHRS and CDR2 YFSETQ. CDR3 length: 16 amino acids. Trimming removed 0 bases from V and 4 bases from J; junction bases left unmatched: 6. CDR3 nucleotides: TGCGCCAGCAGCTTGGCGGCAGGGAGGGGCACCGGGGAGCTGTTTTTT. Translating gives CASSLAAGRGTGELFF.

The CDR3 region has the DNA TGTGCCAGCAGCTTGGGACTAGCGGGGAGGTACGAGCAGTACTTC. This gives the protein CASSLGLAGRYEQYF. The rearrangement joins TRBV7-9 to TRBJ2-7; 13 bases align to TRBD2. The germline CDR1 and CDR2 sequences are SEHNR and FQNEAQ (reference sequence). This CDR3 spans 15 amino acids. The trim removed 3 bases at V and 4 bases at J, leaving 3 bases unmatched.

This sequence joins TRBV5-1 and TRBJ2-1; maybe TRBD2 (5 bases). The V end lost 0 bases, the J end lost 5 bases, and 6 bases lay between the germline ends. CDR3 length equals 13 residues. Germline V gene lookup returns CDR1 SGHRS and CDR2 YFSETQ. The CDR3, as DNA: TGCGCCAGCAGCTTGGTCGGGGACAATGAGCAGTTCTTC. It yields the protein CASSLVGDNEQFF.

For this clone: No DNA is shown, since the ends of the CDR3 on it are uncertain; the CDR3 is the one TCRdb lists. The chain uses TRBV4-2 and TRBJ1-1; the table's D call of TRBD1 was not tested on the DNA. Germline V gene sequence: CDR1 LGHNA, CDR2 YNFKEQ. The CDR3 extends over 13 residues, inclusive of both ends. The CDR3 sequence: CASSQDRVARGIF.

The chain links TRBV7-6 to TRBJ2-2, with 10 bases fitting TRBD1. Looked up from germline, CDR1 is SGHVS and CDR2 is FNYEAQ. V lost 5 bases to trimming and J lost 5 bases; unmatched junction nucleotides: 14. The CDR3 loop spans 18 amino acids. The CDR3, as DNA: TGTGCCAGCAGCCCCGGGACAGGGGCCGCGGGTGGTACCGGGGAGCTGTTTTTT. It specifies CASSPGTGAAGGTGELFF.

The V gene is TRBV30, the J gene TRBJ1-1, with 7 bases identical to TRBD1. The CDR3 consists of 14 residues. J was trimmed by 6 bases and V by 0 bases; bases with no gene match: 7. The germline V gene encodes CDR1 GTSNPN and CDR2 SVGIG (reference sequence). CDR3 in DNA: TGTGCCTGGAGTGTAAGGGGGCGTAGTTCTGAAGCTTTCTTT. This encodes CAWSVRGRSSEAFF.

This chain joins TRBV10-2 and TRBJ2-2, with a weak D call TRBD2 (5 bases). Germline CDR1 WSHSY, CDR2 SAAADI. The CDR3 has 16 amino acids. Trimming left V 6 bases short and J 5 bases short, with 19 bases between. DNA for the CDR3: TGCGCCAGCAGGAGGGCGGGCCCGGCAAAGACCGGGGAGCTGTTTTTT. Protein product: CASRRAGPAKTGELFF.

The chain employs TRBV7-9 and TRBJ2-7; 9 bases are shared with TRBD2. The CDR3 runs 15 residues. Germline loops: CDR1 SEHNR, CDR2 FQNEAQ (reference sequence). The trim removed 3 bases at V and 0 bases at J, leaving 3 bases unmatched. The CDR3 region has the DNA TGTGCCAGCAGCTTGGGCGGGGGGGCCTCCTACGAGCAGTACTTC. As protein: CASSLGGGASYEQYF.

The rearrangement links TRBV11-3 to TRBJ2-3; D ambiguous. V lost 1 base to trimming and J lost 2 bases, with 13 bases between them. The V gene's germline CDR1 is SGHNT and CDR2 YENEEA. The CDR3 sequence is 16 residues long. CDR3 in amino acids: CASSLGANRYTDTQYF. The CDR3 bases are TGTGCCAGCAGCTTAGGGGCGAACAGATACACAGATACGCAGTATTTT.

The V gene is TRBV19, the J gene TRBJ2-1, with a possible D match to TRBD1 (9 bases). With 5 bases removed from V and 7 bases from J, the gap between germline ends came to 24 bases. Looked up from germline, CDR1 is LNHDA and CDR2 is SQIVND (reference sequence). The CDR3 sequence is 17 residues long. In DNA, the CDR3 is TGTGCCAGTAGTTTTTCCGGGGGGGGACAGGGAAGGAATGAGCAGTTCTTC. Amino acid sequence: CASSFSGGGQGRNEQFF.

The chain recombines TRBV6-1 with TRBJ1-6; no firm D call. The length of the CDR3 is 14 residues. CDR1 is MNHNS and CDR2 is SASEGT in the germline V gene. With 0 bases removed from V and 7 bases from J, the gap between germline ends came to 7 bases. CDR3 nucleotide sequence: TGTGCCAGCAGTGAAGCTCGGTTAAATTCACCCCTCCACTTT. Translated, it gives CASSEARLNSPLHF.